The T cell receptor (beta chain) described here comes from a study of cytomegalovirus exposure and HLA in healthy donors. 13 Jbeta primers and 60 Vbeta primers were used for the PCR. The data were produced by immunoSEQ multiplex PCR, yet TCRdb's version contains in-frame clones alone and is incomplete. This sample carries 130,000 or so clones, about 8.5% of them seen once, and the ten largest clones take 4.5% to 7%. Germline-derived CDR1 and CDR2 are ENHRY and SYGVKD. The CDR3 extends over 13 amino acids. V shed 6 bases, J shed 4 bases, and the junction held 5 bases outside the gene matches. This clone turned up a few times. Other DNA sequences in the sample encode the same CDR3.

Sample: PBMCs. This TCR was recovered from a man in his forties or fifties in good health and CMV-seronegative. The gene calls are TRBV10-3 and TRBJ1-1, with 7 bases that match TRBD1. CDR3: CAISGTGVTEAFF. In DNA, the CDR3 is TGTGCCATCAGCGGCACAGGGGTCACTGAAGCTTTCTTT.